The 17 T cell receptor beta chains below come from one sample, sequenced in a study of cytomegalovirus exposure and HLA in healthy donors. PCR employed 60 Vbeta and 13 Jbeta primers. The repertoire was sequenced with immunoSEQ multiplex PCR; TCRdb's copy has only in-frame clones and lacks some. The profile shows 100,000 to 120,000 clones, around 77% of them singletons. The sequenced sample consisted of PBMCs. These receptors came from a woman aged 30 to 39 in good health and CMV-seropositive.

In regard to this clone: One end of the junction varies from germline; a read error may be responsible. V gene TRBV7-9 combines with J gene TRBJ1-4; D perhaps matches TRBD1 (5 bases). The germline V gene has CDR1 SEHNR and CDR2 FQNEAQ (reference sequence). This CDR3 contains 15 residues. The CDR3 is CSSSPRGATNEKLFF. For the CDR3, the DNA is TGTTCCAGCAGCCCCCGGGGGGCAACTAATGAAAAACTGTTTTTT. Variable domain in full (rest from reference TRBV7-9 and TRBJ1-4): DTGVSQNPRHKITKRGQNVTFRCDPISEHNRLYWYRQTLGQGPEFLTYFQNEAQLEKSRLLSDRFSAERPKGSFSTLEIQRTEQGDSAMYLCSSSPRGATNEKLFFGSGTQLSVL.

This clone was seen only a few times. The chain uses TRBV11-2 and TRBJ2-7; D call uncertain. The CDR3 sequence is 14 residues long. Trimming took off 5 bases at V and 3 bases at J, with 14 bases between the two ends. Germline CDR1 reads SGHAT; CDR2 reads FQNNGV. Here the CDR3 DNA reads TGTGCCAGCAGCCGCCGATCGCGGATCTACGAGCAGTACTTC. It codes for CASSRRSRIYEQYF.

The rearrangement links TRBV19 to TRBJ2-1, with 7 bases aligning to TRBD1. After removal of 3 bases from V and 8 bases from J, the junction contained 4 bases not matched to a gene. The CDR3 length is 13 residues. The V gene's germline CDR1 is LNHDA and CDR2 SQIVND (reference sequence). This CDR3 reads CASSITGVHEQFF. In nucleotides, the CDR3 is TGTGCCAGTAGTATTACAGGGGTCCATGAGCAGTTCTTC.

The V gene is TRBV9, the J gene TRBJ2-7; 7 bases match TRBD2. Germline values: CDR1 SGDLS, CDR2 YYNGEE. This CDR3 region has 14 residues. Trimming cost V 3 bases and J 4 bases; bases outside gene matches: 7. The CDR3 sequence is CASSGSGTSYEQYF. The CDR3 region has the DNA TGTGCCAGCAGCGGAAGCGGGACTTCATACGAGCAGTACTTC.

This clone was counted a few times. The chain combines TRBV14 with TRBJ2-1, with 9 bases identical to TRBD2. This CDR3 contains 15 residues. V trimming: 2 bases; J trimming: 8 bases; junction bases outside the gene matches: 7. Germline V gene data show CDR1 as SGHDN and CDR2 as FVKESK. CDR3 DNA: TGTGCCAGCAGCCAACACCAGCGGGAGGTCGATGAGCAGTTCTTC. Amino acid sequence: CASSQHQREVDEQFF.

The chain is built from TRBV10-3 and TRBJ2-3, with 8 bases that match TRBD1. V shed 6 bases and J 0 bases; nucleotides not matched to a gene: 5. The germline CDR1 and CDR2 sequences are ENHRY and SYGVKD. The CDR3 spans 15 residues. CDR3 amino acids: CAIRGGQGSTDTQYF. CDR3 DNA: TGTGCCATCAGGGGAGGACAGGGAAGCACAGATACGCAGTATTTT.

This chain uses TRBV6-1 with TRBJ1-2, with 7 bases aligning to TRBD1. V lost 2 bases, J lost 4 bases, and 4 bases stayed unmatched. The CDR3 has 14 amino acids. Germline loops: CDR1 MNHNS, CDR2 SASEGT. CDR3 amino acids: CASSEMGQLYGYTF. CDR3 nucleotide sequence: TGTGCCAGCAGTGAAATGGGACAGCTCTATGGCTACACCTTC.

V usage is TRBV29-1 and J usage is TRBJ1-3, with unresolved D. Trimming shortened V by 7 bases and J by 0 bases, and 10 bases separated the two germline ends. In germline, CDR1 is SQVTM, CDR2 ANQGSEA. The CDR3 has 13 residues. The CDR3 region is CSARVGSGNTIYF. The CDR3 bases are TGCAGCGCCCGGGTGGGCTCTGGAAACACCATATATTTT.

V and J are TRBV30 and TRBJ1-2; 9 bases fit TRBD1. V was clipped by 1 base and J by 8 bases; unmatched bases: 11. The CDR3 consists of 15 residues. Per the germline V gene, CDR1 is GTSNPN and CDR2 is SVGIG (reference sequence). CDR3 in DNA: TGTGCCTGGAGTGGGCCATACACAGGGGGCGAAGGCTACACCTTC. Translation gives CAWSGPYTGGEGYTF.

The chain carries TRBV7-8 and TRBJ1-5, with D hard to call. From germline, CDR1 is SGHVS and CDR2 FQNEAQ. Trimming shortened V by 1 base and J by 0 bases, and 13 bases separated the two germline ends. This CDR3 comprises 17 residues. CDR3 protein: CASSLGYQFYSNQPQHF. The DNA of the CDR3 is TGTGCCAGCAGCTTAGGTTATCAGTTTTATAGCAATCAGCCCCAGCATTTT.

CDR3 nucleotide sequence: TGTGCCAGCAGGCTAGGAAGGGGGCCAGGGTACAATGAGCAGTTCTTC. Translated: CASRLGRGPGYNEQFF. The chain is built from TRBV7-9 and TRBJ2-1; 7 nucleotides match TRBD1. The germline V gene has CDR1 SEHNR and CDR2 FQNEAQ (reference sequence). V lost 6 bases and J lost 4; bases outside the gene matches: 12. This CDR3 spans 16 amino acids.

This clone was counted once. The V gene is TRBV5-1, the J gene TRBJ2-6, with 8 bases identical to TRBD1. CDR1 is SGHRS and CDR2 is YFSETQ in the germline V gene. The CDR3 extends over 19 amino acids. Losses at the gene ends were 0 bases for V and 1 base for J; bases not matched to a gene: 9. The CDR3, as DNA: TGCGCCAGCAGCTTGGAGCAGGGGGCGGTTGGGTCTGGGGCCAACGTCCTGACTTTC. Translated: CASSLEQGAVGSGANVLTF. The full variable domain, with the rest looked up from reference TRBV5-1 and TRBJ2-6, is KAGVTQTPRYLIKTRGQQVTLSCSPISGHRSVSWYQQTPGQGLQFLFEYFSETQRNKGNFPGRFSGRQFSNSRSEMNVSTLELGDSALYLCASSLEQGAVGSGANVLTFGAGSRLTVL.

The chain uses TRBV14 and TRBJ1-2, with 7 bases identical to TRBD1. This CDR3 contains 14 residues. Germline CDR1 reads SGHDN; CDR2 reads FVKESK. The V segment lost 0 bases and the J segment 8 bases; nucleotides outside the gene matches: 6. The CDR3 sequence: CASSQELQGGGYTF. In nucleotides, the CDR3 is TGTGCCAGCAGCCAAGAACTGCAGGGGGGCGGCTACACCTTC.

J is TRBJ2-7 and V is TRBV21-1; the table's D gene call, TRBD1, was not cross checked with the DNA. TRBV21-1 is annotated as a pseudogene. This CDR3 comprises 15 residues. This CDR3 reads CASSTHREHSYEQYF. The CDR3 DNA sequence: TGTGCCAGCAGCACCCACAGGGAACACTCCTACGAGCAGTACTTC.

This clone was detected a few times. The chain combines TRBV19 with TRBJ1-5; a weak D match, TRBD1 (6 bases). From germline, CDR1 is LNHDA and CDR2 SQIVND (reference sequence). This CDR3 is 13 amino acids long. V lost 5 bases, J lost 4 bases, and 9 bases lay in between. CDR3 residues: CASSPTGNQPQHF. CDR3 sequence (DNA): TGTGCCAGTAGTCCTACAGGGAATCAGCCCCAGCATTTT.

V and J are TRBV19 and TRBJ2-1; 9 positions match TRBD2. V lost 6 bases to trimming and J lost 3 bases; unmatched junction nucleotides: 6. This CDR3 comprises 15 residues. Germline CDR1 and CDR2: LNHDA and SQIVND (reference sequence). CDR3 sequence (DNA): TGTGCCAGTAGCCCCACTAGCGGGTACTACAATGAGCAGTTCTTC. Protein sequence: CASSPTSGYYNEQFF.

The V and J genes are TRBV14 and TRBJ2-1; 9 bases map to TRBD2. The CDR3 sequence is 16 residues long. Germline trimming cut 3 bases from V and 4 bases from J; bases unmatched to any gene: 7. Germline assignment: CDR1 SGHDN and CDR2 FVKESK. CDR3: CASSQDLAGSYNEQFF. Here the CDR3 DNA reads TGTGCCAGCAGCCAGGATCTAGCGGGATCTTACAATGAGCAGTTCTTC.